A selection of T cell receptor beta chains follows, all from one sample in a study of cytomegalovirus exposure and HLA in healthy donors. Clones were sequenced by immunoSEQ multiplex PCR, and TCRdb holds only the in-frame ones, with some missing. The sample contains fewer than 250,000 clones, roughly nine tenths of which appear only once. The sample was PBMCs. These TCRs come from a boy aged 2-9 years in good health and CMV-seronegative. Each CDR3 is given with its conserved first and last residue. Each record gives: J gene, clone size, V gene, D gene, CDR3 DNA, CDR3 protein. D genes are given only for firm matches. For some rows the clone size is stated as once, few or many, or as a class when expanded; others skip it.

TRBJ2-3	-	TRBV7-6	TRBD2	TGTGCCAGCAGCCATCCTCTAGCGGGAGGGCCGGTCGCAACAGATACGCAGTATTTT	CASSHPLAGGPVATDTQYF
TRBJ1-1	-	TRBV4-1	-	TGCGCCAGCAGCCCACCGACAGTGAACACTGAAGCTTTCTTT	CASSPPTVNTEAFF
TRBJ2-2	-	TRBV5-1	TRBD2	TGCGCCAGCAGCTTCCGGGGGGAGGACGGGGAGCTGTTTTTT	CASSFRGEDGELFF
TRBJ2-1	-	TRBV15	-	TGTGCCACCAGCAGAAGAAGGGACTCTTACAATGAGCAGTTCTTC	CATSRRRDSYNEQFF
TRBJ2-2	-	TRBV18	-	TGTGCCAGCTCACCACCTGTAGGGGCCACGAACACCGGGGAGCTGTTTTTT	CASSPPVGATNTGELFF
TRBJ1-5	-	TRBV30	TRBD1	TGTGCCTGGAGTACTTGGGACAGGGGCAATCAGCCCCAGCATTTT	CAWSTWDRGNQPQHF
TRBJ1-1	-	TRBV6-1	-	TGTGCCACCGTGAGGGGGTTGGCCACTGAAGCTTTCTTT	CATVRGLATEAFF
TRBJ1-5	-	TRBV27	-	TGTGCCAGCAGTTTTCGACAGGGCAATCAGCCCCAGCATTTT	CASSFRQGNQPQHF
TRBJ2-1	-	TRBV6-4	TRBD2	TGTGCCAGCAGTCCACTAGCGGGACTCTACAATGAGCAGTTCTTC	CASSPLAGLYNEQFF
TRBJ2-3	-	TRBV10-3	-	TGTGCCATCAGCCCAAGGGGGAGCACAGATACGCAGTATTTT	CAISPRGSTDTQYF
TRBJ1-3	-	TRBV19	TRBD1	TGTGCCAGTAGTAGACGGACAGGGCACGGAAACACCATATATTTT	CASSRRTGHGNTIYF
TRBJ2-2	-	TRBV11-2	TRBD1	TGTGCCAGCAGCTCACACAGGGGCCCCGGGGAGCTGTTTTTT	CASSSHRGPGELFF
TRBJ1-2	-	TRBV28	-	TGTGCCAGCAGACCCCAGGTATCTAACTATGGCTACACCTTC	CASRPQVSNYGYTF
TRBJ2-5	-	TRBV2	-	TGTGCCAGCAGTGTTTCCGAGAAACAAGAGACCCAGTACTTC	CASSVSEKQETQYF
TRBJ2-7	-	TRBV6-1	-	TGTGCCAGCAGTGTCCCAGCGATCTACGAGCAGTACTTC	CASSVPAIYEQYF
TRBJ2-1	-	TRBV5-4	TRBD2	TGTGCCAGCAGCGCCGGGACTAGCGGGAGGAGGTCCTACAATGAGCAGTTCTTC	CASSAGTSGRRSYNEQFF
TRBJ2-5	-	TRBV6-1	-	TGTGCCAGCAGCCAGGACAGAGTCCAAGAGACCCAGTACTTC	CASSQDRVQETQYF
TRBJ2-2	-	TRBV7-2	TRBD2	TGTGCCAGCAGCTTAGCGCCGGGAGGGCCCTGGGAGCTGTTTTTT	CASSLAPGGPWELFF
TRBJ2-7	-	TRBV18	-	TGTGCCAGCTCACCACTCCAGGTTTTGGGGGGTAACTCCTACGAGCAGTACTTC	CASSPLQVLGGNSYEQYF
TRBJ2-3	-	TRBV6-5	-	TGTGCCAGCAGCTCCAGGACAGTAGATACGCAGTATTTT	CASSSRTVDTQYF
TRBJ1-6	-	TRBV19	TRBD1	TGTGCCAGTAACGACAGGGGCCCTAATTCACCCCTCCACTTT	CASNDRGPNSPLHF
TRBJ2-7	once	TRBV27	-	TGTGCCAGCAGTCCCCTATCCTCCTACGAGCAGTACTTC	CASSPLSSYEQYF
TRBJ1-4	-	TRBV19	-	TGTGCCAGTAGTGTCGGTGAAAAACTGTTTTTT	CASSVGEKLFF
TRBJ2-7	-	TRBV7-9	TRBD2	TGTGCCAGCAGCTTAGGGGAGGGGAGGGACCACGAGCAGTACTTC	CASSLGEGRDHEQYF
TRBJ2-3	-	TRBV2	TRBD2	TGTGCCAGGACAAGAGGGAGGGCCGAGGAAGATACGCAGTATTTT	CARTRGRAEEDTQYF
TRBJ2-7	-	TRBV27	-	TGTGCCAGCAGTTTTCAGGGGCTTCCCTTGGACGAGCAGTACTTC	CASSFQGLPLDEQYF
TRBJ2-5	once	TRBV19	-	TGTGCCAGTGGGGGGGGGCCCCAAGAGACCCAGTACTTC	CASGGGPQETQYF
TRBJ2-7	-	TRBV10-1	TRBD1	TGCGCCAGCAGTGAGGATCTAACGGGACAGGGTCACTCCTACGAGCAGTACTTC	CASSEDLTGQGHSYEQYF
TRBJ2-5	-	TRBV18	-	TGTGCCAGCTCACCAGGTCAGGGGGAGACCCAGTACTTC	CASSPGQGETQYF
TRBJ1-4	few	TRBV4-2	-	TGTGCCAGCAGCCAAGATCCGGCTAATGAAAAACTGTTTTTT	CASSQDPANEKLFF
TRBJ2-1	-	TRBV5-4	-	TGTGCCAGCAGCCTAGACAGCTACAATGAGCAGTTCTTC	CASSLDSYNEQFF